This TCR beta chain was sequenced for a study of radiation and T cells in renal cell carcinoma. Study findings and constraints: Top tumor clonotypes rose in blood 2 weeks post-radiation, then contracted. Pretreatment tumor biopsies were lacking, so baseline clonotypes are unknown.

The table came from immunoSEQ multiplex PCR; TCRdb's copy has only in-frame clones and leaves some out. The sample consists of 100,000 to 150,000 clones, 70% to 90% of them appearing once. Time point denoted: blood 2 weeks post-SBRT. Treatment described: 15 Gy SBRT to primary tumor, nephrectomy 4 weeks later. The length of the CDR3 is 20 residues. CDR1 and CDR2 from the germline V gene are SGHAT and FQNNGV. J was trimmed by 5 bases and V by 0 bases; bases with no gene match: 11. About this clone: As yet, its antigen is unknown.

This sample comprised blood, obtained from a patient whose treatment included radiotherapy and nephrectomy. The V gene is TRBV11-2, the J gene TRBJ2-1; 15 bases map to TRBD2. The source of this sequence is a woman aged 60 to 75 with renal cell carcinoma. CDR3 coding DNA: TGTGCCAGCAGCTTAGAAATTGGACTAGCGGGAGGGCTTATGGACAATGAGCAGTTCTTC. The encoded protein is CASSLEIGLAGGLMDNEQFF.